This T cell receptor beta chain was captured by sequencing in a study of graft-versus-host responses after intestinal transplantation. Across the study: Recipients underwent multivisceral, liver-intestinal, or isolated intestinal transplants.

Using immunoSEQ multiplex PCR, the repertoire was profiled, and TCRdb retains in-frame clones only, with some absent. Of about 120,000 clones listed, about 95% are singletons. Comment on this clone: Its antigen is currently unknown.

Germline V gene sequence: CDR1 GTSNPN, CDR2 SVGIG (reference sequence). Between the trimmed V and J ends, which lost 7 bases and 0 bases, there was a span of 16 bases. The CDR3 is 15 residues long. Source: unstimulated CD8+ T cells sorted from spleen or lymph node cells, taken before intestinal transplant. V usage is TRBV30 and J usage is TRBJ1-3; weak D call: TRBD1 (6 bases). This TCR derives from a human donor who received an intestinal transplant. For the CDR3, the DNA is TGTGCCTCCGAAGGCGACAGGCGCTCTGGAAACACCATATATTTT. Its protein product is CASEGDRRSGNTIYF.